Each of the 15 T cell receptor beta chains below was sequenced from the same sample in a study of blood T cells in healthy people across ages. Then a second PCR, running about 6 to 12 cycles, was carried out with a sample-barcoded 5' primer and a J-beta primer mix. TCRdb re-derived calls from the 5' RACE reads in MiXCR, one entry per CDR3 protein. The data show fewer than 2 million distinct CDR3 sequences, roughly 43% seen once. Sequenced material: blood. The receptors here all came from a human donor in good health.

This chain connects TRBV15 to TRBJ1-2; 8 bases match TRBD1. J lost 8 bases, V lost 4 bases, and 6 bases had no gene match. The germline V gene has CDR1 LNHNV and CDR2 YYDKDF (reference sequence). This CDR3 spans 13 amino acids. The DNA of the CDR3 is TGTGCCACCAGCAATGGCAGGGGGCAGGGCTACACCTTC. Translating gives CATSNGRGQGYTF.

The chain combines TRBV28 with TRBJ2-7; D gene uncertain. The ends were cut back, 2 bases at V and 3 bases at J, with 14 bases in the middle. Germline CDR1 MDHEN, CDR2 SYDVKM. There are 15 residues in the CDR3. This CDR3 is CASSLRAAGYYEQYF. CDR3 nucleotides: TGTGCCAGCAGTTTACGGGCCGCTGGGTACTACGAGCAGTACTTC.

The V and J genes are TRBV20-1 and TRBJ2-3; 7 nucleotides agree with TRBD2. CDR1 and CDR2 from the germline V gene are DFQATT and SNEGSKA (reference sequence). Germline trimming cut 0 bases from V and 0 bases from J; bases unmatched to any gene: 6. The CDR3 spans 16 residues. CDR3 sequence: CSARDPRGLSTDTQYF. The DNA of the CDR3 is TGCAGTGCTAGAGATCCTCGGGGACTAAGCACAGATACGCAGTATTTT.

This clonotype was detected ten times or more. The rearrangement links TRBV20-1 to TRBJ2-1, with a tentative D call TRBD1 (6 bases). The CDR3 totals 14 residues. V was trimmed by 5 bases and J by 0 bases, leaving 11 bases between them. The germline V gene encodes CDR1 DFQATT and CDR2 SNEGSKA (reference sequence). CDR3 region: CSALQGISYNEQFF. Written as DNA, the CDR3 is TGCAGTGCTTTACAGGGTATCTCCTACAATGAGCAGTTCTTC.

The chain has TRBV12-3 or TRBV12-4 and TRBJ1-6; 9 nucleotides agree with TRBD1. Trimming cost V 3 bases and J 10 bases; bases outside gene matches: 13. This CDR3 is 17 amino acids long. CDR3 nucleotide sequence: TGTGCCAGCAGTTTCACCCCGGGACAGGGTCTAGGGTCACCCCTCCACTTT. Translation: CASSFTPGQGLGSPLHF.

The gene calls are TRBV15 and TRBJ1-5, with a weak D call TRBD1 (6 bases). Germline V gene data show CDR1 as LNHNV and CDR2 as YYDKDF (reference sequence). The CDR3 consists of 16 residues. V shed 3 bases and J shed 3 bases, with 15 bases lying between them. For the CDR3, the DNA is TGTGCCACCAGCAGCTTCGGGGGGGGGCACAATCAGCCCCAGCATTTT. Encoded protein: CATSSFGGGHNQPQHF.

The sample holds a few counts of this clonotype. The chain recombines TRBV5-1 with TRBJ2-1, with TRBD1 identical over 8 bases. The ends lost 3 bases at V and 6 bases at J; junction bases unmatched: 2. The CDR3 spans 13 residues. Germline values: CDR1 SGHRS, CDR2 YFSETQ. CDR3 sequence (DNA): TGCGCCAGCAGCTACGGGACAGGCAATGAGCAGTTCTTC. Amino acids: CASSYGTGNEQFF.

This clonotype was recorded a few times. The J gene is TRBJ2-5, the V gene TRBV7-9; D may be TRBD1 (6 bases). The length of the CDR3 is 14 residues. Germline values: CDR1 SEHNR, CDR2 FQNEAQ (reference sequence). V was trimmed by 2 bases and J by 2 bases, leaving 9 bases between them. CDR3 in amino acids: CASSLSGQQETQYF. The CDR3 bases are TGTGCCAGCAGCTTAAGTGGACAGCAAGAGACCCAGTACTTC.

The CDR3 loop is CASSLGDRRGRNQPQHF. The DNA for the CDR3 is TGTGCCAGCAGCTTAGGGGATAGGAGGGGCCGCAATCAGCCCCAGCATTTT. The chain links TRBV11-3 to TRBJ1-5, with D possibly matching TRBD1 (5 bases). Germline V gene sequence: CDR1 SGHNT, CDR2 YENEEA. The CDR3 runs 17 residues. Between the trimmed V and J ends, which lost 1 base and 2 bases, there was a span of 15 bases.

V is TRBV6-1 and J is TRBJ1-2; D is uncertain. CDR3 size: 13 residues. Germline V gene data show CDR1 as MNHNS and CDR2 as SASEGT. The V and J ends lost 0 bases and 5 bases respectively, with 7 bases between them. Written as DNA, the CDR3 is TGTGCCAGCAGTGAAGCCGGGGTATATGGCTACACCTTC. Translated, it gives CASSEAGVYGYTF.

This chain links TRBV29-1 with TRBJ2-7; D not resolved. The germline gives CDR1 SQVTM, CDR2 ANQGSEA. The CDR3 covers 14 residues. V gave up 1 base and J gave up 2 bases, with 12 bases separating them. The DNA for the CDR3 is TGCAGCGTTGAAGGACAAAACCGGCCCTACGAGCAGTACTTC. Translation gives CSVEGQNRPYEQYF.

The chain combines TRBV5-1 with TRBJ2-1; TRBD1 is a possible D gene (6 bases). Near its end, the DNA agrees better with TRBJ2-7, so the J call may be wrong. This CDR3 is 16 amino acids long. Germline V gene sequence: CDR1 SGHRS, CDR2 YFSETQ. The CDR3 DNA reads as TGCGCCAGCAGCCGCAACACAGGGCTCGCCTACAATGAGCAGTACTTC. Translating it yields CASSRNTGLAYNEQYF.

This clonotype turned up a few times. The V call is TRBV4-1, the J call TRBJ1-5, with D perhaps matching TRBD1 (5 bases). CDR3 length equals 16 residues. Trimming shortened V by 4 bases and J by 1 base, and 14 bases separated the two germline ends. The germline V gene has CDR1 MGHRA and CDR2 YSYEKL. CDR3 coding DNA: TGCGCCAGCAGCCGAGGAGGGGCGCGGAGCAATCAGCCCCAGCATTTT. It is translated as CASSRGGARSNQPQHF.

With regard to this clonotype: The junction departs from the called germline gene at one end, perhaps through a read error. The chain combines TRBV29-1 with TRBJ1-1; possibly TRBD1 for D (6 bases). The CDR3 is 12 residues long. CDR1 is SQVTM, CDR2 ANQGSEA, per germline. In DNA, the CDR3 is TGTAGCGTCGGGGGACAGAACACTGAAGCTTTCTTT. Its translation is CSVGGQNTEAFF.

The rearrangement links TRBV20-1 to TRBJ1-2, with D unresolved. CDR1 is DFQATT, CDR2 SNEGSKA, per germline (reference sequence). Trimming took off 4 bases at V and 4 bases at J, with 10 bases between the two ends. The CDR3 has 12 amino acids. Here the CDR3 reads CSATGFSYGYTF. The CDR3 DNA follows: TGCAGTGCTACGGGTTTTTCCTATGGCTACACCTTC.